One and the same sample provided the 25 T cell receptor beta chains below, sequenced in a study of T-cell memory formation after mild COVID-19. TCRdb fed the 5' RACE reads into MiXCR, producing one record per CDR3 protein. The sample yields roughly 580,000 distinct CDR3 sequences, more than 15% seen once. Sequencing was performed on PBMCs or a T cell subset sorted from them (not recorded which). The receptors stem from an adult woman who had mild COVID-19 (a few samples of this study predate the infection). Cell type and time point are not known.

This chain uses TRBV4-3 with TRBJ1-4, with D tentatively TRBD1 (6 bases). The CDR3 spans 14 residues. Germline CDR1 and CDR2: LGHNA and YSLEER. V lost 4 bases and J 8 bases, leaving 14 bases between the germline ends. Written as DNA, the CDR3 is TGCGCCAGCAGCCCGACAGGCCGAAAGGAAAAACTGTTTTTT. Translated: CASSPTGRKEKLFF.

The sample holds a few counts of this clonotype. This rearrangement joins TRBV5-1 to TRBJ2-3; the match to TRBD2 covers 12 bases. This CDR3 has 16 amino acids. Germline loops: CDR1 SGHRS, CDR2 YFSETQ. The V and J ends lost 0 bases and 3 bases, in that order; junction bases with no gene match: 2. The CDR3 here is CASSLATSGGTDTQYF. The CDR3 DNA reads TGCGCCAGCAGCTTGGCGACTAGCGGGGGAACAGATACGCAGTATTTT.

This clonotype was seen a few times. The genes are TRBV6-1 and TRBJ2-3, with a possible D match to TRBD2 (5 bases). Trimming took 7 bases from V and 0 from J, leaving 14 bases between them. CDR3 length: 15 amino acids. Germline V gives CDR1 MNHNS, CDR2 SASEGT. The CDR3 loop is CASKRAVSSTDTQYF. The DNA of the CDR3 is TGTGCCAGCAAGCGAGCGGTCTCTAGCACAGATACGCAGTATTTT.

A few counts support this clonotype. The CDR3 sequence: CASSLTQHEQFF. CDR3 nucleotides: TGTGCCAGCAGTTTAACCCAGCATGAGCAGTTCTTC. The chain employs TRBV12-3 or TRBV12-4 and TRBJ2-1, with D hard to call. Trimming left V 2 bases short and J 8 bases short, with 7 bases between. The CDR3 is made up of 12 amino acids.

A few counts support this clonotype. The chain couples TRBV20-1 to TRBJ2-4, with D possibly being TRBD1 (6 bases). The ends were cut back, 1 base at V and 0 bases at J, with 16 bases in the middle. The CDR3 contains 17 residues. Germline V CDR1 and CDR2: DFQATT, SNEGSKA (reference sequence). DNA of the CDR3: TGCAGTGCTAGAGGTTTAGACAGGCCACTAGCCAAAAACATTCAGTACTTC. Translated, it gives CSARGLDRPLAKNIQYF.

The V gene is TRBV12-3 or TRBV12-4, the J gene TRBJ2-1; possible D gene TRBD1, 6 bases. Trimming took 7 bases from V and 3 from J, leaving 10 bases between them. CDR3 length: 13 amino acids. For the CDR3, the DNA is TGTGCCAGCACTACGGACAGCTACAATGAGCAGTTCTTC. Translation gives CASTTDSYNEQFF.

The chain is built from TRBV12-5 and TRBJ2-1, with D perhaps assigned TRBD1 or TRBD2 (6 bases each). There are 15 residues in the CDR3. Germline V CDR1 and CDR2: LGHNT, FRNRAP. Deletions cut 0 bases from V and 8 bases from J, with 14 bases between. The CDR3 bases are TGTGCTAGTGGTTTGGTTGGCGTTAGGGGGGATGAGCAGTTCTTC. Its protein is CASGLVGVRGDEQFF.

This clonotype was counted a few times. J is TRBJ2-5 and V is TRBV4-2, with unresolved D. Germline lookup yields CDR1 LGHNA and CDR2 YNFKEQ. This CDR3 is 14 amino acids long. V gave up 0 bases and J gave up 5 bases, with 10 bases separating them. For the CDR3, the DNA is TGTGCCAGCAGCCAAGAGGGCCCGACGGAGACCCAGTACTTC. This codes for CASSQEGPTETQYF.

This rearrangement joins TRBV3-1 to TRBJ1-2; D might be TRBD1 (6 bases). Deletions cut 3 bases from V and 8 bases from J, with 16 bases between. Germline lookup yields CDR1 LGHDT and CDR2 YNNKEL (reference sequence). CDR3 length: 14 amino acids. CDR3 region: CASSQAGEVRGYTF. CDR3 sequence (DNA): TGTGCCAGCAGCCAGGCAGGGGAAGTGAGGGGCTACACCTTC.

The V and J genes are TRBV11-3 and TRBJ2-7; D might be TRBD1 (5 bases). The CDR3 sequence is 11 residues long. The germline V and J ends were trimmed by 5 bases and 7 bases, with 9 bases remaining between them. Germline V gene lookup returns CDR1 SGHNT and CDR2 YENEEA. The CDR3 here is CASSQGEEQYF. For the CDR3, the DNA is TGTGCCAGCAGCCAGGGCGAGGAGCAGTACTTC.

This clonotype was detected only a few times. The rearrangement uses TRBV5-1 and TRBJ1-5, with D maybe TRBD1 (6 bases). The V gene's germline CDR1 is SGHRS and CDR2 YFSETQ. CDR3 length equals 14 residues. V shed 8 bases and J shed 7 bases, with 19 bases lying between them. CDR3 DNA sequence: TGCGCCAGTAGCGGGGCAGGGGAGGGGCAGCCCCAGCATTTT. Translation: CASSGAGEGQPQHF.

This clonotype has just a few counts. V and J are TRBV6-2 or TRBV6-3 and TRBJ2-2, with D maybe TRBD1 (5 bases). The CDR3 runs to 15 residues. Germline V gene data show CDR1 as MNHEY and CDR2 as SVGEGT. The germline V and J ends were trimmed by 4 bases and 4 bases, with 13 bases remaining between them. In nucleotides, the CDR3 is TGTGCCAGCAGTTTGGCGAGACAGACCACCGGGGAGCTGTTTTTT. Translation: CASSLARQTTGELFF.

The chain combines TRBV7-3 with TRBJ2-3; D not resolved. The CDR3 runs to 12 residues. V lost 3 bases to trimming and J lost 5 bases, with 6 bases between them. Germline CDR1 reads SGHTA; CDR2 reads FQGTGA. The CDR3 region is CASSFVGDTQYF. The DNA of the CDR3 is TGTGCCAGCAGCTTTGTGGGAGATACGCAGTATTTT.

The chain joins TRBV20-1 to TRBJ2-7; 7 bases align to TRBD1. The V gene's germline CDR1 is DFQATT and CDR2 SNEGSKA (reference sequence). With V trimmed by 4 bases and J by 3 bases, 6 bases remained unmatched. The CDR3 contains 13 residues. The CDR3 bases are TGCAGTGCTAAGGGGGACAGCAACTACGAGCAGTACTTC. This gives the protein CSAKGDSNYEQYF.

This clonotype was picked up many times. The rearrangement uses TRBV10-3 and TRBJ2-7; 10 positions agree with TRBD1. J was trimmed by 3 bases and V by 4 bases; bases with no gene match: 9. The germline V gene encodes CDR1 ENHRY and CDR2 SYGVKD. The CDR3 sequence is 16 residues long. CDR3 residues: CAISATTGTGDYEQYF. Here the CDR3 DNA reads TGTGCCATCAGTGCCACAACCGGGACAGGGGACTACGAGCAGTACTTC.

This chain's CDR3 is CASSLEGSVRYTEAFF. The DNA for the CDR3 is TGTGCCAGCAGCTTGGAAGGCAGCGTTCGGTACACTGAAGCTTTCTTT. The V gene is TRBV5-6, the J gene TRBJ1-1; D remains ambiguous. Germline assignment: CDR1 SGHDT and CDR2 YYEEEE. Between the trimmed V and J ends, which lost 0 bases and 3 bases, there was a span of 15 bases. The CDR3 consists of 16 residues.

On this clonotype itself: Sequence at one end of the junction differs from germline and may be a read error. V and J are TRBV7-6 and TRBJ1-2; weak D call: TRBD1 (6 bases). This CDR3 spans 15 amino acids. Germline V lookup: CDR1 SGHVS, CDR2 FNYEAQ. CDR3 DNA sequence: TGTGCCAGCAGCCCAACGGACAGAGCTAACTATTGCTACACCTTC. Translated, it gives CASSPTDRANYCYTF. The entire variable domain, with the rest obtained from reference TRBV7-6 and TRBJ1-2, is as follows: GAGVSQSPRYKVTKRGQDVALRCDPISGHVSLYWYRQALGQGPEFLTYFNYEAQQDKSGLPNDRFSAERPEGSISTLTIQRTEQRDSAMYRCASSPTDRANYCYTFGSGTRLTVV.

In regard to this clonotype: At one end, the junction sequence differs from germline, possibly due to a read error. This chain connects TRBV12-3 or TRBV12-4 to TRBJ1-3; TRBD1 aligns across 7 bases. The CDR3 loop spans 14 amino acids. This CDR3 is CASTLNRGGNTIYF. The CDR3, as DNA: TGTGCCAGCACTTTAAACAGGGGAGGAAACACCATATATTTT.

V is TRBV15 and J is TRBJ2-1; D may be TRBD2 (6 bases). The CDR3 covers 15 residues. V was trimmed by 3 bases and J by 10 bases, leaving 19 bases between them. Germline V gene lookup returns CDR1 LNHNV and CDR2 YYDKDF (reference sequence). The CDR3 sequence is CATSRAQTRAGEQFF. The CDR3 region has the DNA TGTGCCACCAGCAGGGCCCAGACGAGGGCGGGAGAGCAGTTCTTC.

As DNA, the CDR3 is TGTGCCAGCAGCTTAGGGGTTCTACTCGGACACCCCACAGATACGCAGTATTTT. Translating gives CASSLGVLLGHPTDTQYF. V gene TRBV11-1 combines with J gene TRBJ2-3, with TRBD1 as a possible D gene (5 bases). V gave up 1 base and J gave up 2 bases, with 19 bases separating them. Germline V gene data show CDR1 as SGHAT and CDR2 as FQDESV (reference sequence). This CDR3 comprises 18 residues.

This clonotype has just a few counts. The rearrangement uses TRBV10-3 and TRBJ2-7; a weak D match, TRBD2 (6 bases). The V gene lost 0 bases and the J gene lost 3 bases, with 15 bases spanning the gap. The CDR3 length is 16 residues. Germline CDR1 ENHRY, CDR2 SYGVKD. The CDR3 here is CAISESSGTGSYEQYF. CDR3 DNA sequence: TGTGCCATCAGTGAGTCTTCCGGGACTGGAAGCTACGAGCAGTACTTC.

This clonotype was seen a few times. The CDR3 sequence: CASSRSREETQYF. As DNA, the CDR3 is TGTGCCAGCAGTCGATCCCGAGAAGAGACCCAGTACTTC. V usage is TRBV27 and J usage is TRBJ2-5; D gene ambiguous. The CDR3 is made up of 13 amino acids. Germline V gene data show CDR1 as MNHEY and CDR2 as SMNVEV (reference sequence). The V end was cut by 5 bases, the J end by 3 bases, with 10 bases between.

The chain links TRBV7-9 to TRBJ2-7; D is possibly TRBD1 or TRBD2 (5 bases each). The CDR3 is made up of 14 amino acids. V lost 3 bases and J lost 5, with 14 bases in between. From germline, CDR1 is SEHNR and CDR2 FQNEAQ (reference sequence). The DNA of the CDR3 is TGTGCCAGCAGCTTCAAGGGGACGGTCAACGAGCAGTACTTC. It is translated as CASSFKGTVNEQYF. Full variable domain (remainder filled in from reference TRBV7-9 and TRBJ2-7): DTGVSQNPRHKITKRGQNVTFRCDPISEHNRLYWYRQTLGQGPEFLTYFQNEAQLEKSRLLSDRFSAERPKGSFSTLEIQRTEQGDSAMYLCASSFKGTVNEQYFGPGTRLTVT.

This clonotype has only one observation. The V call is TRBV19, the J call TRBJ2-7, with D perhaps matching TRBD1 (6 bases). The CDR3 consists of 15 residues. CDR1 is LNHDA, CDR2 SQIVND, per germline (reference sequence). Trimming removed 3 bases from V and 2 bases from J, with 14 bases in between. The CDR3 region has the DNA TGTGCCAGTAGTATCCCGACAGGTTCGCCCTACGAGCAGTACTTC. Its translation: CASSIPTGSPYEQYF.

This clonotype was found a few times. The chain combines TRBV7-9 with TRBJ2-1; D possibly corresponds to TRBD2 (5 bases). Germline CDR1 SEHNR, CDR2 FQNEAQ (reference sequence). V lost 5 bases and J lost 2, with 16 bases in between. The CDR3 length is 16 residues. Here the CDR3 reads CASSHRGERPYNEQFF. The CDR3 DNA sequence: TGTGCCAGCAGCCACCGGGGTGAGAGACCCTACAATGAGCAGTTCTTC.